This T cell receptor beta chain was profiled in a study of T cell responses to AZD1222 COVID-19 vaccine. Findings and caveats of the study: Spike-specific TCR breadth and depth both grew after two AZD1222 doses. White British people made up most donors, females outnumbered males, and clonal diversity was possibly underestimated.

Data came from immunoSEQ multiplex PCR; TCRdb stores just in-frame clones and leaves some out. Among 120,000 to 150,000 clones listed, roughly 93% were seen once. Pooling covered second doses at about 4 or about 12 weeks. V shed 1 base and J shed 1 base, with 11 bases lying between them. Germline CDR1 reads MGHRA; CDR2 reads YSYEKL. CDR3 length: 17 amino acids. Regarding this clone: The antigen is unknown.

This sequence joins TRBV4-1 and TRBJ1-6, with D hard to call. The source was peripheral blood, collected 28 days after the second AZD1222 dose. This clonotype was sampled from an adult who received the AZD1222 COVID-19 vaccine. The CDR3 is CASSQGLGKSYNSPLHF. For the CDR3, the DNA is TGCGCCAGCAGCCAAGGTCTAGGGAAATCCTATAATTCACCCCTCCACTTT.